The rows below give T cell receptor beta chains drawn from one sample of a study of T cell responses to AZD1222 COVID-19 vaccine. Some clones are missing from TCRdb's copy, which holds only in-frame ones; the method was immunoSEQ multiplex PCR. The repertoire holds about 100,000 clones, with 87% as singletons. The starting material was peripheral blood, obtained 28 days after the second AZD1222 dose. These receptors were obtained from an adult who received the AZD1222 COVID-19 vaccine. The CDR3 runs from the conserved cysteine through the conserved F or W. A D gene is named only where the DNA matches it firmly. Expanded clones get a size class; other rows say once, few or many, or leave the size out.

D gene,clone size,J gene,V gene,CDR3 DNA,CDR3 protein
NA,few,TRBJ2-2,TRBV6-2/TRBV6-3,TGTGCCAGCAGTCGCGCATGGGGCGGGGAGCTGTTTTTT,CASSRAWGGELFF
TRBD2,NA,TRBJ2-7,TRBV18,TGTGCCAGCTCACCCGGGACTAGCGGGGGCCAAGGCTACGAGCAGTACTTC,CASSPGTSGGQGYEQYF
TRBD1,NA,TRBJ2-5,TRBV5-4,TGTGCCAGCAGCTTGGGAAGGGGGCGAGTCCCAAGAGAGACCCAGTACTTC,CASSLGRGRVPRETQYF
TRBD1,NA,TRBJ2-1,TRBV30,TGTGCCTGTTCCAGGGGGCAGCTTGACAATGAGCAGTTCTTC,CACSRGQLDNEQFF
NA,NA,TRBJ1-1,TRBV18,TGTGCCAGCTCACCAATTGGGGGGGCTGGTTCTAACACTGAAGCTTTCTTT,CASSPIGGAGSNTEAFF
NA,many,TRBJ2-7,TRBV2,TGTGCCAGCAGTGAAGCGCTGGGGGGGCCCTACGAGCAGTACTTC,CASSEALGGPYEQYF
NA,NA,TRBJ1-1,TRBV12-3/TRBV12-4,TGTGCCAGCAGTCATGGCTGGAGAGAAGCTTTCTTT,CASSHGWREAFF
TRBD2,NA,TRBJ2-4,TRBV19,TGTGCCAGTAGTCCGGCGGGGGGCGGAAACATTCAGTACTTC,CASSPAGGGNIQYF
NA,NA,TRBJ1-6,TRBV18,TGTGCCAGCTCACCAACAGGGAAGGATTTTAATTCACCCCTCCACTTT,CASSPTGKDFNSPLHF
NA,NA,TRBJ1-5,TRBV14,TGTGCCAGCAGCCAAGATAGCATTCAGCCCCAGCATTTT,CASSQDSIQPQHF
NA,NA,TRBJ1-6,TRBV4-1,TGCGCCAGCAGCCAAGATAACTTTGGGAATTCACCCCTCCACTTT,CASSQDNFGNSPLHF
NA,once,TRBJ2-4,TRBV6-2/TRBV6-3,TGTGCCAGCAGTTACTCTGGGGACGGGGCCAGAAACATTCAGTACTTC,CASSYSGDGARNIQYF
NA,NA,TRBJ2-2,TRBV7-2,TGTGCCAGCAGCGCACGTGGGGCCGGGGAGCTGTTTTTT,CASSARGAGELFF